Listed below are T cell receptor beta chains from one sample, sequenced in a study of beta chain features in type 1 diabetes. Sequencing was performed with immunoSEQ multiplex PCR; in TCRdb, only in-frame clones are kept and a portion is missing. The sample includes 300,000 or so clones, less than 15% of them seen just once. The sequenced material came from naive CD4+ T cells from blood. The origin of the receptors is a woman younger than 30 with type 1 diabetes. Each CDR3 is given with its conserved first and last residue. Each record gives: D gene, J gene, clone size, CDR3 length, V gene, CDR3 protein, CDR3 DNA. A D gene is named only where the DNA matches it firmly. Size tells how often a clone was seen (once, few, many) or the class of an expanded clone, and some rows leave it out.

TRBD2,TRBJ2-3,few,16,TRBV27,CASSLSSGTSTDTQYF,TGTGCCAGCAGTTTATCTAGCGGGACCAGCACAGATACGCAGTATTTT
.,TRBJ1-2,few,16,TRBV5-1,CASSLVQPVPPGGYTF,TGCGCCAGCAGCTTAGTGCAGCCCGTGCCTCCGGGTGGCTACACCTTC
.,TRBJ1-5,.,13,TRBV30,CAWSDRIGQPQHF,TGTGCCTGGAGTGACAGGATAGGACAGCCCCAGCATTTT
TRBD1,TRBJ2-5,.,14,TRBV2,CASRAGTAQETQYF,TGTGCCAGCAGAGCCGGGACAGCCCAAGAGACCCAGTACTTC
TRBD1,TRBJ2-1,few,14,TRBV19,CASRVGQGVDEQFF,TGTGCCAGTAGAGTTGGACAGGGGGTGGATGAGCAGTTCTTC
.,TRBJ2-3,.,14,TRBV7-8,CASRGGPGSDTQYF,TGTGCCAGCAGGGGGGGACCGGGATCAGATACGCAGTATTTT
.,TRBJ2-2,few,16,TRBV19,CATHRQHTLNTGELFF,TGTGCCACCCACCGACAGCACACCTTGAACACCGGGGAGCTGTTTTTT
TRBD1,TRBJ2-1,.,15,TRBV6-5,CASSKTGNSYNEQFF,TGTGCCAGCAGTAAGACAGGGAACTCCTACAATGAGCAGTTCTTC
.,TRBJ1-2,few,14,TRBV6-5,CASRSTGKGYGYTF,TGTGCCAGCAGGTCTACAGGGAAGGGGTATGGCTACACCTTC
TRBD2,TRBJ2-1,.,15,TRBV7-8,CASSQSGRSYNEQFF,TGTGCCAGCAGCCAAAGCGGGAGGTCCTACAATGAGCAGTTCTTC
TRBD2,TRBJ2-1,few,18,TRBV9,CASSVETSGTLSYNEQFF,TGTGCCAGCAGCGTAGAAACTAGCGGGACCCTCTCCTACAATGAGCAGTTCTTC
TRBD2,TRBJ2-3,few,17,TRBV5-1,CASSHTGTSGATDTQYF,TGCGCCAGCAGCCACACCGGGACTAGCGGAGCCACAGATACGCAGTATTTT
.,TRBJ2-3,.,15,TRBV7-9,CASRDGGGSTDTQYF,TGTGCCAGCAGAGACGGTGGCGGGAGCACAGATACGCAGTATTTT
.,TRBJ1-2,.,13,TRBV18,CASSPSANYGYTF,TGTGCCAGCTCACCATCAGCTAACTATGGCTACACCTTC
.,TRBJ1-5,.,15,TRBV4-1,CASSQDGGRAQPQHF,TGCGCCAGCAGCCAAGATGGGGGCAGGGCTCAGCCCCAGCATTTT
.,TRBJ1-5,few,13,TRBV29-1,CSVTTGSNQPQHF,TGCAGCGTTACGACAGGAAGCAATCAGCCCCAGCATTTT
TRBD1,TRBJ1-2,few,16,TRBV6-6,CASSRGDRYFGHGYTF,TGTGCCAGCAGCCGGGGGGACAGGTATTTTGGTCATGGCTACACCTTC
.,TRBJ1-1,.,12,TRBV30,CAWSDLGLEAFF,TGTGCCTGGAGTGACCTCGGACTGGAAGCTTTCTTT
TRBD1,TRBJ1-1,once,15,TRBV11-2,CASSPRTGGSTEAFF,TGTGCCAGCAGCCCTAGGACAGGGGGGAGTACTGAAGCTTTCTTT
TRBD1,TRBJ2-7,few,14,TRBV5-1,CASSPLTGNYEQYF,TGCGCCAGCAGCCCCTTGACAGGGAACTACGAGCAGTACTTC
.,TRBJ2-6,few,17,TRBV5-1,CASSWRGPLSGANVLTF,TGCGCCAGCAGCTGGAGGGGACCCCTCTCTGGGGCCAACGTCCTGACTTTC